The T cell receptor beta chain described here comes from a study of T-cell reconstitution after alpha-beta-depleted transplantation in children. Notes on the study in general: About two months after transplant, alpha-beta T cells reportedly came from several hundred expanded graft clones.

Construction of the TCRbeta library involved unique molecular identifiers. TCRdb processed the PCR reads anew with MiXCR; each CDR3 protein has one entry. The sample carries 600,000 to 700,000 distinct CDR3 sequences, around 13% recorded once. This clonotype occurred many times. The antigen remains unidentified. Trimming cost V 4 bases and J 6 bases, with 8 bases left between them. The CDR3 spans 12 residues. Germline lookup yields CDR1 SGDLS and CDR2 YYNGEE. The TCR comes from a girl aged 2 to 9 with congenital amegakaryocytic thrombocytopenia, due to receive a stem cell transplant. The chain employs TRBV9 and TRBJ1-3, with D unclear. This sample comprised PBMCs, obtained before TCRalphabeta/CD19-depleted stem cell transplant. CDR3 sequence (DNA): TGTGCCAGCAGCTCCCTGGAAAACACCATATATTTT. Translating gives CASSSLENTIYF.